The next 6 T cell receptor beta chains were all read from a single sample in a study of shared clonotypes between healthy human individuals. Produced via immunoSEQ multiplex PCR; TCRdb's table is partial and in-frame only. The data show roughly 590,000 clones, over 95% seen once. Terminally differentiated effector memory CD45RA+ cells were excluded from the naive CD8 cells, which were CD45RO-negative and positively selected for CCR7. Sequenced input: naive CD8+ T cells sorted from blood. All receptors come from a woman in her twenties or thirties in good health.

The chain combines TRBV19 with TRBJ1-1; D might be TRBD1 (6 bases). Trimming cost V 5 bases and J 0 bases, with 13 bases left between them. Germline CDR1 reads LNHDA; CDR2 reads SQIVND (reference sequence). CDR3 length: 15 amino acids. The CDR3 protein is CASSVPSGVNTEAFF. CDR3 bases: TGTGCCAGTAGTGTCCCATCAGGGGTGAACACTGAAGCTTTCTTT.

The V and J genes are TRBV2 and TRBJ2-6; 10 bases fit TRBD1. Per germline, CDR1 SNHLY and CDR2 FYNNEI. CDR3 length equals 18 residues. V was pared by 4 bases and J by 1 base, with 7 bases of the junction left unmatched. The CDR3 sequence: CASSVPGQGVSGANVLTF. In DNA, the CDR3 is TGTGCCAGCAGTGTCCCCGGACAGGGGGTGTCTGGGGCCAACGTCCTGACTTTC. The full variable domain, in which reference TRBV2 and TRBJ2-6 provide the parts outside the CDR3, is EPEVTQTPSHQVTQMGQEVILRCVPISNHLYFYWYRQILGQKVEFLVSFYNNEISEKSEIFDDQFSVERPDGSNFTLKIRSTKLEDSAMYFCASSVPGQGVSGANVLTFGAGSRLTVL.

The chain uses TRBV28 and TRBJ2-1; 7 bases fit TRBD1. This CDR3 contains 14 residues. The J segment lost 2 bases and the V segment lost 6 bases, leaving 4 bases of the junction unmatched. CDR1 and CDR2 (germline): MDHEN, SYDVKM. CDR3 sequence (DNA): TGTGCCAGCAGAGGACAGGCCACCTACAATGAGCAGTTCTTC. Protein sequence: CASRGQATYNEQFF.

With regard to this clone: Additional DNA sequences in this sample encode the identical CDR3. The rearrangement uses TRBV29-1 and TRBJ2-1, with a possible D match to TRBD2 (6 bases). The CDR3 sequence is 14 residues long. With 1 base removed from V and 2 bases from J, the gap between germline ends came to 9 bases. From germline, CDR1 is SQVTM and CDR2 ANQGSEA. The CDR3 is CSVEGRGTYNEQFF. In nucleotides, the CDR3 is TGCAGCGTTGAAGGGAGGGGCACCTACAATGAGCAGTTCTTC.

Concerning this clone: Other DNA sequences in the same sample also yield this CDR3. The chain carries TRBV28 and TRBJ2-7; no reliable D call. Germline CDR1 reads MDHEN; CDR2 reads SYDVKM. This CDR3 is built from 12 residues. The ends were cut back, 4 bases at V and 2 bases at J, with 6 bases in the middle. CDR3 sequence (DNA): TGTGCCAGCAGTTCAGGTACCTACGAGCAGTACTTC. Translation gives CASSSGTYEQYF.

The DNA for the CDR3 is TGTGCCAGCAGCCCGGGTGAGGCCTACGAGCAGTACTTC. It encodes CASSPGEAYEQYF. V usage is TRBV11-2 and J usage is TRBJ2-7; D is undetermined. V was clipped by 5 bases and J by 2 bases, with 10 bases between them. CDR3 length: 13 amino acids. Germline V gene lookup returns CDR1 SGHAT and CDR2 FQNNGV.